This T cell receptor beta chain was sequenced during a study of identical twins. General study results and limits: Fewer insertions characterized abundant cord blood beta clonotypes, whereas memory repertoires showed none.

This clonotype was detected ten times or more. No antigen is known for it. TCRdb processed the 5' RACE reads anew with MiXCR; each CDR3 protein has one entry. The table includes 350,000 or so distinct CDR3 sequences, 8.5% to 10% detected once. V was pared by 7 bases and J by 5 bases, with 7 bases between. Germline V gene data show CDR1 as KGHDR and CDR2 as SFDVKD. This CDR3 contains 11 residues. J is TRBJ2-5 and V is TRBV24-1; D is unresolved. The sequenced sample consisted of naive T cells sorted from blood. The source is a woman in her forties or fifties in good health. CDR3 protein: CATRDGETQYF. CDR3 nucleotide sequence: TGTGCCACCAGGGATGGCGAGACCCAGTACTTC.